Listed below are T cell receptor beta chains from one sample, sequenced in a study of patients and donors after allogeneic stem cell transplantation. Via MiXCR, TCRdb re-called the RT-PCR reads, giving one row per CDR3 protein. The top ten clones hold roughly 10% of a sample with around 200,000 distinct CDR3 sequences, more than 35% of them seen once. Input material: blood, either unsorted or a sorted T cell fraction (not recorded which). Source of these receptors: a human donor who was either an allogeneic HSCT recipient or a stem cell or donor lymphocyte infusion donor (not recorded which). It is not recorded whose cells these are; they may come from a transplant donor. The CDR3 runs from the conserved cysteine through the conserved F or W. D genes are given only for firm matches. Some rows have no size entry. The others give once, few or many, or a class for an expanded clone.

v_call: TRBV29-1; j_call: TRBJ2-5; clone_size: NA; d_call: NA; cdr3_nt: TGCAGCGTTGATCGAGACAGTCAGACCCAGTACTTC; cdr3_aa: CSVDRDSQTQYF
v_call: TRBV29-1; j_call: TRBJ2-3; clone_size: few; d_call: NA; cdr3_nt: TGCAGCGTTGAAGGGGCTAGCACAGATACGCAGTATTTT; cdr3_aa: CSVEGASTDTQYF
v_call: TRBV7-9; j_call: TRBJ1-2; clone_size: few; d_call: TRBD1; cdr3_nt: TGTGCCAGCAGCTTAGTGGGACAGGGACCTTACTATGGCTACACCTTC; cdr3_aa: CASSLVGQGPYYGYTF
v_call: TRBV7-9; j_call: TRBJ1-1; clone_size: few; d_call: NA; cdr3_nt: TGTGCCAGCAGCCTCCAGGGAGTAAACACTGAAGCTTTCTTT; cdr3_aa: CASSLQGVNTEAFF
v_call: TRBV18; j_call: TRBJ1-5; clone_size: few; d_call: NA; cdr3_nt: TGTGCCAGCTCACCAATCGGGTCCCGCAATCAGCCCCAGCATTTT; cdr3_aa: CASSPIGSRNQPQHF
v_call: TRBV25-1; j_call: TRBJ2-5; clone_size: few; d_call: NA; cdr3_nt: TGTGCCAGCAGTGCTAACGGGTGGGGGGAACAAGAGACCCAGTACTTC; cdr3_aa: CASSANGWGEQETQYF
v_call: TRBV7-2; j_call: TRBJ1-1; clone_size: NA; d_call: TRBD1; cdr3_nt: TGTGCCAGCAGCCCCCGGACAGGGATTAACACTGAAGCTTTCTTT; cdr3_aa: CASSPRTGINTEAFF
v_call: TRBV4-1; j_call: TRBJ1-2; clone_size: NA; d_call: NA; cdr3_nt: TGCGCCAGCAGCCGAGGAAGGTACTATGGCTACACCTTC; cdr3_aa: CASSRGRYYGYTF
v_call: TRBV6-1; j_call: TRBJ1-2; clone_size: NA; d_call: NA; cdr3_nt: TGTGCCAGCAGTGAGCCGGGACCGAAGAGTGACACCTTC; cdr3_aa: CASSEPGPKSDTF
v_call: TRBV27; j_call: TRBJ1-6; clone_size: NA; d_call: TRBD1; cdr3_nt: TGTGCCAGCAGCGAAGACCGGGACAGCCCCTATAATTCACCCCTCCACTTT; cdr3_aa: CASSEDRDSPYNSPLHF